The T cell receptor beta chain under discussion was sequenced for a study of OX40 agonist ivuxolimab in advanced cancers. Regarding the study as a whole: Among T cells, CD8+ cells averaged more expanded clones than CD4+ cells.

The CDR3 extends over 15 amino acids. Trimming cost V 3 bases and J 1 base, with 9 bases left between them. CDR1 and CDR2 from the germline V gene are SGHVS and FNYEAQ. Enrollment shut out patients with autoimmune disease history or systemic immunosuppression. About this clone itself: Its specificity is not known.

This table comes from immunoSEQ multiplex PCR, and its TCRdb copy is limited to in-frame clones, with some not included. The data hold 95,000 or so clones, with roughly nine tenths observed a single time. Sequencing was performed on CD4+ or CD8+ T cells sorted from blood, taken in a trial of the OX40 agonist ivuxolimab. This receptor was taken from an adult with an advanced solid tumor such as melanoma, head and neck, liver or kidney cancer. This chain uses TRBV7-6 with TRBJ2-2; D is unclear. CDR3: CASSFGTLNTGELFF. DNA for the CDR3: TGTGCCAGCAGCTTCGGCACCCTGAACACCGGGGAGCTGTTTTTT.